This T cell receptor (beta chain) was identified during a study of cytomegalovirus exposure and HLA in healthy donors. Study observations and caveats: A missense DCLRE1C variant was associated with V- and J-gene trimming of TCR beta chains in a later analysis, and an independent cohort replicated the association. Several of the most significant clusters were apparently associated with common viral pathogens in a later analysis. A later analysis reportedly found fewer N-insertions in an Asian-associated ancestry cluster than the roughly 680-donor mean.

As regards this clone: The antigen remains unidentified.

With 2 bases removed from V and 1 base from J, the gap between germline ends came to 9 bases. The CDR3 is 14 residues long. Germline V gene lookup returns CDR1 SGHNT and CDR2 YYREEE (reference sequence). The study ran its PCR with 60 Vbeta and 13 Jbeta primers. Produced via immunoSEQ multiplex PCR; TCRdb's table is partial and in-frame only. Of about 190,000 clones listed, about 89% are singletons. The sequence derives from a man younger than 40 in good health and CMV-seronegative. The chain uses TRBV5-4 and TRBJ1-2, with D possibly matching TRBD1 (6 bases). The specimen sequenced was PBMCs. CDR3 in DNA: TGTGCCAGCAGCTTAGACAGGAGTAACTATGGCTACACCTTC. It translates to CASSLDRSNYGYTF.